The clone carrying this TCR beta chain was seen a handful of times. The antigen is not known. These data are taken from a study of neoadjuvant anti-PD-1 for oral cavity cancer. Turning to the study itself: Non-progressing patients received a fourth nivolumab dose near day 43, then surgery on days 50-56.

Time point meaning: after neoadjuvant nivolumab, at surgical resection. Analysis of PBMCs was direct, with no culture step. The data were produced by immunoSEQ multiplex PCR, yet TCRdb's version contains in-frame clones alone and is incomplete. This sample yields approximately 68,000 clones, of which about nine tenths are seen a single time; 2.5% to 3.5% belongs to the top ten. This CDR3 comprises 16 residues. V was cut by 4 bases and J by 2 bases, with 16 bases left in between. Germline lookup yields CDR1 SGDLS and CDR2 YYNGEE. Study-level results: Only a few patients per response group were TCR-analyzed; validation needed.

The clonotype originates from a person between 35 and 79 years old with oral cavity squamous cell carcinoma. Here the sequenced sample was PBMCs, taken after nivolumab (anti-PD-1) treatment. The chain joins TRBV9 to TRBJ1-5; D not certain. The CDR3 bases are TGTGCCAGCAGCCCAGACGGCGGAACGGGCAATCAGCCCCAGCATTTT. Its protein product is CASSPDGGTGNQPQHF. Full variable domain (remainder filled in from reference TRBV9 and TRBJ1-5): DSGVTQTPKHLITATGQRVTLRCSPRSGDLSVYWYQQSLDQGLQFLIQYYNGEERAKGNILERFSAQQFPDLHSELNLSSLELGDSALYFCASSPDGGTGNQPQHFGDGTRLSIL.